This TCR beta chain was observed in a study of vaccination effects on CD4 cells after COVID-19. Study observations and caveats: Clones from infection and from vaccination both contracted markedly late after vaccination. Researchers reported few convalescent patients and no early post-infection timepoints in the study.

This clone was found once. Its antigen is not known. The V and J ends lost 1 base and 1 base respectively, with 10 bases between them. The CDR3 loop spans 15 amino acids. Germline assignment: CDR1 LNHDA and CDR2 SQIVND (reference sequence). Antigen-specific CD4+ T cells were first expanded with viral peptide pools by the ViraFEST assay and only then sequenced. Between days 9 and 11 of culture, CD4+ T cells were separated out. Either the BNT162b2 or mRNA-1273 vaccine was given to participants in two doses. The vaccine recipients had no prior SARS-CoV-2 infection, with negative nucleocapsid antibodies. Fresh IL-2-containing medium replaced half the medium on days 3 and 7. Sequencing was performed with immunoSEQ multiplex PCR; in TCRdb, only in-frame clones are kept and a portion is missing. The table includes roughly 32,000 clones, 72% detected once.

This TCR derives from a human donor who received a COVID-19 vaccine. This specimen consisted of CD4+ T cells from PBMCs cultured with HCoV-229E spike peptides, obtained after COVID-19 vaccination. The chain is built from TRBV19 and TRBJ1-2, with D possibly being TRBD1 (5 bases). CDR3 protein: CASSIADNYNYGYTF. DNA for the CDR3: TGTGCCAGTAGTATAGCGGACAACTATAACTATGGCTACACCTTC.